This is a list of T cell receptor beta chains from one sample in a study of shared clonotypes between healthy human individuals. Data came from immunoSEQ multiplex PCR; TCRdb stores just in-frame clones and leaves some out. Of over 750,000 clones in the sample, about 96% were seen once. The material sequenced was naive CD8+ T cells sorted from blood. These receptors all come from a man younger than 45 in good health. CDR3s include the opening cysteine and the closing phenylalanine or tryptophan. D genes are given only for firm matches. Clone size is given for some rows only: seen once, a few or many times, or a class if the clone is expanded.

TRBJ2-3,TRBV27,.,TRBD2,CASSWSLAGTDTQYF,TGTGCCAGCAGTTGGTCACTAGCGGGTACAGATACGCAGTATTTT
TRBJ2-5,TRBV7-9,once,.,CASSLGPTDQETQYF,TGTGCCAGCAGCTTAGGCCCGACAGACCAAGAGACCCAGTACTTC
TRBJ2-5,TRBV5-4,.,TRBD1,CASSSPEDRQGETQYF,TGTGCCAGCAGCTCACCCGAGGACAGGCAAGGGGAGACCCAGTACTTC
TRBJ2-5,TRBV6-1,.,.,CASTPGQSQETQYF,TGTGCCAGCACACCAGGACAGTCCCAAGAGACCCAGTACTTC
TRBJ2-3,TRBV4-3,.,.,CASRGVSDTQYF,TGCGCCAGCAGGGGGGTTTCCGATACGCAGTATTTT
TRBJ2-7,TRBV28,once,.,CATGGTAYEQYF,TGTGCCACCGGGGGGACAGCCTACGAGCAGTACTTC
TRBJ1-1,TRBV5-1,.,.,CASARRQQNTEAFF,TGCGCCAGCGCCCGGAGGCAGCAGAACACTGAAGCTTTCTTT
TRBJ1-5,TRBV18,.,TRBD1,CASSPGGDRDLYSNQPQHF,TGTGCCAGCTCACCGGGTGGAGACAGGGACCTTTATAGCAATCAGCCCCAGCATTTT
TRBJ2-3,TRBV2,.,TRBD1,CASSESTGTGGAFGTDTQYF,TGTGCCAGCAGTGAATCAACTGGGACAGGGGGCGCTTTCGGCACAGATACGCAGTATTTT
TRBJ1-5,TRBV27,.,.,CASSQYSSNQPQHF,TGTGCCAGCAGTCAATACAGTAGCAATCAGCCCCAGCATTTT
TRBJ1-5,TRBV2,.,.,CASSIGRNQPQHF,TGTGCCAGCAGTATAGGGAGAAATCAGCCCCAGCATTTT
TRBJ2-1,TRBV29-1,.,.,CSVETAVTKEFF,TGCAGCGTTGAAACGGCAGTCACTAAAGAGTTCTTC
TRBJ1-3,TRBV5-6,.,.,CASSLFAEIAFGNTIYF,TGTGCCAGCAGCTTGTTTGCAGAAATTGCATTCGGAAACACCATATATTTT
TRBJ1-2,TRBV7-2,once,TRBD1,CASSSGQGADGYTF,TGTGCCAGCAGCTCGGGACAGGGGGCGGATGGCTACACCTTC
TRBJ2-7,TRBV7-9,.,.,CASSPGTYEQYF,TGTGCCAGCAGCCCTGGAACCTACGAGCAGTACTTC
TRBJ2-7,TRBV30,once,.,CAWSRRASYEQYF,TGTGCCTGGAGTCGCAGGGCTTCCTACGAGCAGTACTTC
TRBJ2-1,TRBV28,many,.,CASSLGQAGISYNEQFF,TGTGCCAGCAGTTTGGGCCAAGCGGGCATCTCCTACAATGAGCAGTTCTTC
TRBJ2-4,TRBV5-1,.,TRBD1,CASSLEAGGNIQYF,TGCGCCAGCAGCTTGGAGGCAGGGGGAAACATTCAGTACTTC
TRBJ2-1,TRBV7-9,.,.,CASSLGIADYNEQFF,TGTGCCAGCAGCTTAGGGATAGCGGATTACAATGAGCAGTTCTTC
TRBJ2-7,TRBV19,.,.,CASSMVGGSYEQYF,TGTGCCAGTAGTATGGTAGGGGGCTCCTACGAGCAGTACTTC
TRBJ1-2,TRBV15,.,TRBD1,CATSRARRTGGNYGYTF,TGTGCCACCAGCAGAGCCCGGAGGACAGGGGGAAACTATGGCTACACCTTC
TRBJ2-3,TRBV27,.,TRBD1,CASSLSVYDRGVSTDTQYF,TGTGCCAGCAGTTTATCCGTCTACGACAGGGGGGTTAGCACAGATACGCAGTATTTT
TRBJ1-2,TRBV9,.,TRBD1,CASSSNTGTAYGYTF,TGTGCCAGCAGCTCAAATACCGGGACAGCCTATGGCTACACCTTC
TRBJ2-6,TRBV27,.,TRBD1,CASSPPGQDSSGANVLTF,TGTGCCAGCAGTCCTCCGGGACAGGATTCCTCTGGGGCCAACGTCCTGACTTTC
TRBJ2-1,TRBV29-1,.,TRBD1,CSVEGQGNEQFF,TGCAGCGTTGAAGGACAGGGGAATGAGCAGTTCTTC
TRBJ2-1,TRBV9,.,TRBD2,CASSVSGGIIFRNEQFF,TGTGCCAGCAGCGTATCGGGGGGAATTATCTTTCGGAATGAGCAGTTCTTC
TRBJ1-1,TRBV2,.,.,CASSVFGGNTEAFF,TGTGCCAGCAGTGTTTTCGGGGGGAACACTGAAGCTTTCTTT
TRBJ2-1,TRBV28,.,.,CASSPGPQGEQFF,TGTGCCAGCAGTCCGGGCCCGCAGGGTGAGCAGTTCTTC
TRBJ1-2,TRBV7-9,.,TRBD1,CASSLARETGVYGYTF,TGTGCCAGCAGCTTAGCGAGGGAGACAGGGGTTTATGGCTACACCTTC
TRBJ1-5,TRBV28,.,TRBD1,CASSSDRADISNQPQHF,TGTGCCAGCAGTTCCGACAGGGCGGACATTAGCAATCAGCCCCAGCATTTT
TRBJ2-7,TRBV7-2,.,TRBD2,CASSRASGSPYEQYF,TGTGCCAGCAGCCGAGCTAGCGGGTCACCCTACGAGCAGTACTTC
TRBJ2-7,TRBV7-6,.,.,CASSLQRSSYEQYF,TGTGCCAGCAGCTTACAGCGGAGTTCCTACGAGCAGTACTTC
TRBJ2-7,TRBV2,.,.,CASTAPPEQYF,TGTGCCAGCACTGCCCCACCCGAGCAGTACTTC
TRBJ2-3,TRBV27,.,TRBD1,CASTDLRGRRGTDTQYF,TGTGCCAGCACCGACCTCAGGGGGCGCCGAGGCACAGATACGCAGTATTTT
TRBJ2-1,TRBV5-1,.,TRBD2,CASSLEVASGRAGLYNEQFF,TGCGCCAGCAGCTTGGAGGTCGCTAGCGGGAGGGCCGGACTCTACAATGAGCAGTTCTTC
TRBJ2-1,TRBV7-2,.,TRBD2,CASSLVGGLAAINEQFF,TGTGCCAGCAGCTTAGTCGGGGGACTAGCGGCTATCAATGAGCAGTTCTTC
TRBJ1-5,TRBV5-5,.,TRBD1,CASSVDRVNQPQHF,TGTGCCAGCAGCGTGGACAGGGTGAATCAGCCCCAGCATTTT
TRBJ1-5,TRBV29-1,.,TRBD1,CSVQGGEVGNQPQHF,TGCAGCGTTCAAGGGGGCGAGGTGGGGAATCAGCCCCAGCATTTT
TRBJ1-1,TRBV7-3,once,.,CASSPLGATDTEAFF,TGTGCCAGCAGCCCTCTTGGGGCTACGGACACTGAAGCTTTCTTT
TRBJ2-7,TRBV7-9,.,.,CASSFSSLSDEQYF,TGTGCCAGCAGCTTCAGTAGTCTCTCTGACGAGCAGTACTTC
TRBJ1-5,TRBV7-9,.,TRBD1,CASSLGGQGFNQPQHF,TGTGCCAGCAGCTTAGGGGGACAGGGATTCAATCAGCCCCAGCATTTT
TRBJ1-1,TRBV7-3,.,.,CASSLTAGAEAFF,TGTGCCAGCAGCTTAACGGCAGGAGCTGAAGCTTTCTTT